This is a list of T cell receptor beta chains from one sample in a study of blood T cell repertoires in COVID-19. Repertoires were generated with immunoSEQ multiplex PCR, while TCRdb's copy carries only in-frame clones and drops some. The profile shows about 150,000 clones, about 79% of them singletons. Sample: peripheral blood. Receptors originate from an elderly woman with acute or convalescent COVID-19. Each CDR3 is given with its conserved first and last residue. D genes are given only for firm matches. Expanded clones are given a class, and other clones once, few, many or no size at all.

DNA	CDR3	V	D	J	size
TGTGCCAGCAGCAAAGGGGTGAATAGCAATCAGCCCCAGCATTTT	CASSKGVNSNQPQHF	TRBV9	.	TRBJ1-5	.
TGTGCCAGCAGTTATCGAGGGGGATCTAGCACAGATACGCAGTATTTT	CASSYRGGSSTDTQYF	TRBV6-5	.	TRBJ2-3	.
TGTGCCAGCAGCAACAGGGGAGGTGGCTACACCTTC	CASSNRGGGYTF	TRBV6-5	TRBD1	TRBJ1-2	once
TGTGCCATCAGTGTTACCGGGACAGGCGTATCTGGGGCCAACGTCCTGACTTTC	CAISVTGTGVSGANVLTF	TRBV10-3	TRBD1	TRBJ2-6	.
TGCGCCACCACCACAGGGGTCACTGAAGCTTTCTTT	CATTTGVTEAFF	TRBV10-2	TRBD1	TRBJ1-1	.
TGTGCCACCAGTGATCCGACCGGGACAGGGAATACGCAGTATTTT	CATSDPTGTGNTQYF	TRBV24-1	TRBD1	TRBJ2-3	few
TGTGCCAGCAGTTACGGGGACAGAGGTCGAGGCTACACCTTC	CASSYGDRGRGYTF	TRBV6-5	TRBD1	TRBJ1-2	.
TGTGCCAGCAGCCAGAGCGGCAGAATCTATAGCAATCAGCCCCAGCATTTT	CASSQSGRIYSNQPQHF	TRBV3-1/TRBV3-2	.	TRBJ1-5	.
TGTGCCACCAGCAGGGACATGCCCGCCGCTGAAGCTTTCTTT	CATSRDMPAAEAFF	TRBV15	.	TRBJ1-1	.
TGTGCCAGCAGCCGCGGAGGATTAGCAGTCCTAAACTATGGCTACACCTTC	CASSRGGLAVLNYGYTF	TRBV14	.	TRBJ1-2	.
TGTGCCAGCAGCCAAGAAGGATCTGACAGGGTGAACTATGGCTACACCTTC	CASSQEGSDRVNYGYTF	TRBV3-1/TRBV3-2	TRBD1	TRBJ1-2	.
TGTGCCAGCAGCCGCGATGGCAGGGGATCTCGGACTGAAGCTTTCTTT	CASSRDGRGSRTEAFF	TRBV7-2	.	TRBJ1-1	.
TGCGCCAGCGGCAACAATGAGCAGTTCTTC	CASGNNEQFF	TRBV5-1	.	TRBJ2-1	.
TGTGCCAGCAGCTTACTGGGCAGTCGAAGTACGCAGTATTTT	CASSLLGSRSTQYF	TRBV7-9	.	TRBJ2-3	.
TGCGCCAGCAGCTTGCAGAGAGGCTCTGGAAACACCATATATTTT	CASSLQRGSGNTIYF	TRBV5-1	.	TRBJ1-3	.
TGTGCCAGCAGCTTGCGGCAGGGTAACTATGGCTACACCTTC	CASSLRQGNYGYTF	TRBV5-4	.	TRBJ1-2	few
TGTGCCAGCAGCCCACACTTCCCTGGGGGCAGGGGGCAGGGAGGCTACACCTTC	CASSPHFPGGRGQGGYTF	TRBV11-2	TRBD1	TRBJ1-2	.
TGTGCCAGCAGGTCCGGGACAGCCTACGAGCAGTACTTC	CASRSGTAYEQYF	TRBV27	TRBD1	TRBJ2-7	few
TGTGCCAGCAGCTTAACGGACAGGGAAGGGTACGAGCAGTACTTC	CASSLTDREGYEQYF	TRBV7-2	TRBD1	TRBJ2-7	.
TGTGCCAGCAGCTTGGGTATAGGGGCGGCCCAGTACTTC	CASSLGIGAAQYF	TRBV7-3	.	TRBJ2-5	.
TGTGCCAGCAGCTTACAGAGAAACACCATATATTTT	CASSLQRNTIYF	TRBV7-6	.	TRBJ1-3	.
TGCGCCAGCAGCTTGGCCTGGGCAGCACAAGAGACCCAGTACTTC	CASSLAWAAQETQYF	TRBV5-1	.	TRBJ2-5	.
TGTGCCAGCAGCTTACTGGAAGGGAGGGCTACTGAAAAACTGTTTTTT	CASSLLEGRATEKLFF	TRBV11-2	.	TRBJ1-4	many
TGTGCCAGCAGTGTCGACGAGGGACAGATCTACGAGCAGTACTTC	CASSVDEGQIYEQYF	TRBV2	TRBD1	TRBJ2-7	.
TGCAGCGTTGTTCCCATTGACAGGGACGCTGAAGCTTTCTTT	CSVVPIDRDAEAFF	TRBV29-1	TRBD1	TRBJ1-1	once
TGTGCCAGCAGCCAGGACAGCAATTATGGCTACACCTTC	CASSQDSNYGYTF	TRBV3-1/TRBV3-2	.	TRBJ1-2	.
TGTGCCAGCAGCTCCTTCGCGGGACAGGGGGCGAGCGCTTTAGCTTTCTTT	CASSSFAGQGASALAFF	TRBV5-4	TRBD1	TRBJ1-1	.
TGTGCCAGCAGCCGGTACCCCGGGACAGGGGACAATTCACCCCTCCACTTT	CASSRYPGTGDNSPLHF	TRBV3-1/TRBV3-2	TRBD1	TRBJ1-6	.
TGTGCCACCAGCAGAGAGGGGGGACAGCCCACAGATACGCAGTATTTT	CATSREGGQPTDTQYF	TRBV15	.	TRBJ2-3	.